This TCR beta chain comes out of a study of chemoradiotherapy in HPV16-positive cancers. Findings and caveats of the study: For HPV16-positive patients, expanding HPV-responsive T cells associated with longer recurrence-free survival.

With regard to this clone: Its target is unknown.

Sequencing was performed with immunoSEQ multiplex PCR; in TCRdb, only in-frame clones are kept and a portion is missing. Among tens of thousands of clones listed, more than 85% were seen once. Sample: blood, taken from a patient who underwent chemoradiotherapy. The TCR sequence derives from a human donor with HPV-associated anogenital cancer.

DNA of the CDR3: TGTGCCAGCAGCTTAACAACGAGACTAGCGGGAAGCACAGATACGCAGTATTTT. The encoded protein is CASSLTTRLAGSTDTQYF. The gene calls are TRBV7-3 and TRBJ2-3, with 11 bases aligning to TRBD2. This CDR3 is built from 18 residues. The trim removed 0 bases at V and 0 bases at J, leaving 5 bases unmatched. CDR1 is SGHTA and CDR2 is FQGTGA in the germline V gene.